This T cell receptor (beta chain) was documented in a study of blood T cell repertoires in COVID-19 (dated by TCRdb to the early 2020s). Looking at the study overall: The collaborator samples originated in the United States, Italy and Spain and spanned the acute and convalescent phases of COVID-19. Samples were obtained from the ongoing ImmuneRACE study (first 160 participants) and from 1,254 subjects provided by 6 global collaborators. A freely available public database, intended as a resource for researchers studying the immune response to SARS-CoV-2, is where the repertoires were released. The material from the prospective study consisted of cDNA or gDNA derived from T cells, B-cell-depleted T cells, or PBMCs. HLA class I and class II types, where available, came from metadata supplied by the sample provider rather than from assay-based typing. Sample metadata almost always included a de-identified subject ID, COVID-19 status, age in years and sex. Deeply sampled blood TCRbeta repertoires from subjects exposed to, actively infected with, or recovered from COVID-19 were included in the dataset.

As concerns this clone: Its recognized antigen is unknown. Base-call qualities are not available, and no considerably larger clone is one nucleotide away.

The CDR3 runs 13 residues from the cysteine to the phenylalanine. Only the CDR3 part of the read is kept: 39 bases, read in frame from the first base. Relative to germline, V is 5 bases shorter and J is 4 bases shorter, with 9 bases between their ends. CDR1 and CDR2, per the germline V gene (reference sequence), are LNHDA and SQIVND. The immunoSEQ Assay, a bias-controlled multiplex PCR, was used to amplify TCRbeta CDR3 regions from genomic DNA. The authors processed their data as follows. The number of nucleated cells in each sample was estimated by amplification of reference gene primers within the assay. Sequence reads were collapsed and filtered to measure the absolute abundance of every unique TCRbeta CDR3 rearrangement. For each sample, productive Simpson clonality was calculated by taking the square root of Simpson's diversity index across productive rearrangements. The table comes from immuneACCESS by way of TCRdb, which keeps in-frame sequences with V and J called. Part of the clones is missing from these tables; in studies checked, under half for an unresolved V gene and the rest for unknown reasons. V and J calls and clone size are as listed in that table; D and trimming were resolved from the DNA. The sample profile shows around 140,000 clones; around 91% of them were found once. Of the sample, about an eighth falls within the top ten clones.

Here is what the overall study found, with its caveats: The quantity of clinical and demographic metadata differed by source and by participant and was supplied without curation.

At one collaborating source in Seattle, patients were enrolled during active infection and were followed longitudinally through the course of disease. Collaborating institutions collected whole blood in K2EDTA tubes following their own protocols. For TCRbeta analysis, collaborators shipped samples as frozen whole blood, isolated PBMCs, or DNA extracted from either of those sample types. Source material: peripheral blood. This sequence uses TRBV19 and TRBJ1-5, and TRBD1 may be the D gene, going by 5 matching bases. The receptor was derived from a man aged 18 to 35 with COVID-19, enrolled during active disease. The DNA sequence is TGTGCCAGTAGTCCAGGGCAAAATCAGCCCCAGCATTTT. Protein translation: CASSPGQNQPQHF.